This TCR beta chain was observed in a study of blood T cell repertoires in COVID-19. About the research overall: Samples taken during acute and convalescent COVID-19 were collected in the United States, Italy and Spain.

Participants came from around 25 US areas, aged about 18 to 95 years. Per the authors' pipeline: Nucleated cell number was recorded as an estimate derived from reference gene primer amplification. The table came from immunoSEQ multiplex PCR; TCRdb's copy has only in-frame clones and leaves some out. V, J and clone size derive from that table, while D and trimming were established from the DNA sequence. The sample consists of approximately 300,000 clones, less than 85% of them appearing once. Germline V gives CDR1 MDHEN, CDR2 SYDVKM. There are 12 residues in the CDR3. V gene TRBV28 combines with J gene TRBJ2-7; no firm D call. The source material was PBMCs or T cells enriched from blood (not recorded which). This TCR was sampled from a woman aged 25-40 years who had been exposed to COVID-19. CDR3 bases: TGTGCAGAGGCTACGAGCTCCTACGAGCAGTACTTC. As protein: CAEATSSYEQYF.